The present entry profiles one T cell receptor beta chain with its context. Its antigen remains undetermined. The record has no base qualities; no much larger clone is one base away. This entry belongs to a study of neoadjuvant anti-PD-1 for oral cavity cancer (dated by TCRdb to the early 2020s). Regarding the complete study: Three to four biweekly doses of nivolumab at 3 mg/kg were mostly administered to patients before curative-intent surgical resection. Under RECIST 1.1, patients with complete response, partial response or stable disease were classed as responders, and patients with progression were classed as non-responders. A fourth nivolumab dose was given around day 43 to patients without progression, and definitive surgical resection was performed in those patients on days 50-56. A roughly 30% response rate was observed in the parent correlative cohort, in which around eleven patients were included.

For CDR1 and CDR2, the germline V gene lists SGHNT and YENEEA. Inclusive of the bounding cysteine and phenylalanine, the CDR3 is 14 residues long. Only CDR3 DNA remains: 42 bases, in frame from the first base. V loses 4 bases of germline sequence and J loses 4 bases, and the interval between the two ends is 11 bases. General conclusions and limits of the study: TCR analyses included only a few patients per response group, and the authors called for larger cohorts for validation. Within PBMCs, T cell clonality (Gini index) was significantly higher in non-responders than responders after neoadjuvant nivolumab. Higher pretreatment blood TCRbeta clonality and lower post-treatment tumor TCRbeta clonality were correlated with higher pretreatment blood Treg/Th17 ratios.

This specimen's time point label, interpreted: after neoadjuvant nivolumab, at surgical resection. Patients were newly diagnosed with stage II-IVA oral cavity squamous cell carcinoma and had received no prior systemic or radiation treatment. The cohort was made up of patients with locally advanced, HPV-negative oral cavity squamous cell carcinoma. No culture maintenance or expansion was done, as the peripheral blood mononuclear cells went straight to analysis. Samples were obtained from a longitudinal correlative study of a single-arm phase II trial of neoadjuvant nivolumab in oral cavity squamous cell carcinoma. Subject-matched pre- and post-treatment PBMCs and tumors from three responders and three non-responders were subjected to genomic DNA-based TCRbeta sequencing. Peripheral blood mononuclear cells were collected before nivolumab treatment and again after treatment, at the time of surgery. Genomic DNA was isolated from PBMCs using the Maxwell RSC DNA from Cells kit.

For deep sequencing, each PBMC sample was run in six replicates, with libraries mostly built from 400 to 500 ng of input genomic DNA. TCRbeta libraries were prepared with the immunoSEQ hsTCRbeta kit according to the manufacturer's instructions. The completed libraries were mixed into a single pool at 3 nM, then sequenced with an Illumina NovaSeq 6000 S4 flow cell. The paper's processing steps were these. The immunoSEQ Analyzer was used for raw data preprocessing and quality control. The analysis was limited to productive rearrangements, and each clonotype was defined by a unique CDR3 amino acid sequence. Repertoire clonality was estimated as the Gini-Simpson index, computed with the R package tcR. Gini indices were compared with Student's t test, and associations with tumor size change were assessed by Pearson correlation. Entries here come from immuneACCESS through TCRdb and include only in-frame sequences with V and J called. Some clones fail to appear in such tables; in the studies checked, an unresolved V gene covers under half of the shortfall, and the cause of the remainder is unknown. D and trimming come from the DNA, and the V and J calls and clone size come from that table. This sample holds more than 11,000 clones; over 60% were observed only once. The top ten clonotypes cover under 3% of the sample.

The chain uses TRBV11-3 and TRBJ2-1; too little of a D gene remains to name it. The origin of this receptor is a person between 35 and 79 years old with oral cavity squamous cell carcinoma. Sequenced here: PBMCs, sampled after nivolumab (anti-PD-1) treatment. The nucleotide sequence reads TGTGCCAGCAGCTCCACAAGCAGATACAATGAGCAGTTCTTC. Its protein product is CASSSTSRYNEQFF.